The next 2 T cell receptor beta chains were all read from a single sample in a study of monozygotic twins with cystic fibrosis (dated by TCRdb to 2020 to 2022). The library was generated by the immunoSEQ multiplex PCR assay. Drawn from immuneACCESS, this table holds only the in-frame rearrangements with V and J called that TCRdb kept. Clones are partly lost; checked studies trace under half to an unresolved V gene and leave the rest unexplained. The sample yields some 26,000 clones; less than 95% were counted once. In total, the top ten clones hold roughly 0.3% of the sample. What was sequenced was blood. The receptors derive from a girl aged 2 to 9 with cystic fibrosis.

The chain joins TRBV5-5 to TRBJ2-3; D is undetermined. Germline V gives CDR1 SGHKS, CDR2 YYEKEE (reference sequence). V was trimmed by 5 bases and J by 11 bases, leaving 6 bases between them. CDR3 length: 9 amino acids. The CDR3 region is CASSVGQYF. The CDR3 nucleotides are TGTGCCAGCAGTGTTGGGCAGTATTTT.

The chain has TRBV9 and TRBJ2-1; TRBD2 aligns across 10 bases. J lost 5 bases, V lost 3 bases, and 2 bases had no gene match. The CDR3 is 14 amino acids. Germline loops: CDR1 SGDLS, CDR2 YYNGEE. CDR3 in amino acids: CASSASGGNNEQFF. CDR3 nucleotides: TGTGCCAGCAGCGCTAGCGGGGGTAACAATGAGCAGTTCTTC.